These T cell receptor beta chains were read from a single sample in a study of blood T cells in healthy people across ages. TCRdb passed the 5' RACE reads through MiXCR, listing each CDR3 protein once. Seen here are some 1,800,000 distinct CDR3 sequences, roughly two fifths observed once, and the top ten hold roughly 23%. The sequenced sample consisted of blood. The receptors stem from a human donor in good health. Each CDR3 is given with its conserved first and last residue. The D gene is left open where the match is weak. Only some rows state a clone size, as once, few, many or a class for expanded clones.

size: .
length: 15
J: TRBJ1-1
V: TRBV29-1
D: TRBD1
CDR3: CSVVRTGGVNTEAFF
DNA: TGCAGCGTTGTTCGGACAGGGGGCGTAAACACTGAAGCTTTCTTT

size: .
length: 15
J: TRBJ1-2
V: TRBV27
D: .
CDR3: CASSFSSLRRYGYTF
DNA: TGTGCCAGCAGTTTTTCGAGCCTCAGGCGCTATGGCTACACCTTC

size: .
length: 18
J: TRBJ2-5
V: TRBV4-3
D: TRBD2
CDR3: CASSSGYSGGKVGETQYF
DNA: TGCGCCAGCAGCTCGGGTTACAGCGGGGGGAAGGTGGGAGAGACCCAGTACTTC

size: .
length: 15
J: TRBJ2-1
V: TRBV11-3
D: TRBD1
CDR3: CASSLVGSRDRGQFF
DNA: TGTGCCAGCAGCTTAGTAGGTTCCCGGGACAGGGGCCAGTTCTTC

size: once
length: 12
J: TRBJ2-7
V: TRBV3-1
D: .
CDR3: CASSYIAGEQYF
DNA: TGTGCCAGCAGCTACATAGCTGGCGAGCAGTACTTC

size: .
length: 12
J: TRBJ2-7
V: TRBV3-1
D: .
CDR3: CASSPRGVEQYF
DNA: TGTGCCAGCAGCCCTCGGGGAGTTGAGCAGTACTTC

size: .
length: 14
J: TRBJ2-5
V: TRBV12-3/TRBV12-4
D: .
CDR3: CASTRQDDQETQYF
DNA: TGTGCCAGCACTAGACAGGACGATCAAGAGACCCAGTACTTC

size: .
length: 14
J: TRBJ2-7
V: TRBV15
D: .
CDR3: CATSRVSSTGEQYF
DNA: TGTGCCACCAGCAGAGTAAGCTCCACCGGGGAGCAGTACTTC

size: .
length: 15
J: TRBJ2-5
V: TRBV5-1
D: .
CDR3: CASSLLGQRQETQYF
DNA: TGCGCCAGCAGCTTGTTAGGGCAGAGACAAGAGACCCAGTACTTC

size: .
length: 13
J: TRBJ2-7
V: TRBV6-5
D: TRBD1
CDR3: CASSLPTGLEQYF
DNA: TGTGCCAGCAGTCTTCCGACAGGGCTCGAGCAGTACTTC

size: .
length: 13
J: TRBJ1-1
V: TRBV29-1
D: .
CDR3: CSARGGRDTEAFF
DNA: TGCAGCGCCCGGGGGGGGAGGGACACTGAAGCTTTCTTT

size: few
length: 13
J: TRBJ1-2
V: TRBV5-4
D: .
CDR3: CASSLWGVEGYTF
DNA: TGTGCCAGCAGCTTGTGGGGAGTTGAGGGCTACACCTTC

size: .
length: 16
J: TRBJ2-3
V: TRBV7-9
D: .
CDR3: CASSFPRSAGTDTQYF
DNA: TGTGCCAGCAGCTTCCCGCGGAGCGCCGGCACAGATACGCAGTATTTT

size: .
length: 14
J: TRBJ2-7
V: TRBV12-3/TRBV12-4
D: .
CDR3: CASSINGHQNEQYF
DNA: TGTGCCAGCAGTATAAACGGGCATCAAAACGAGCAGTACTTC

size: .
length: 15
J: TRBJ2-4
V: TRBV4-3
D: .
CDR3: CASSRGAGFDYVQYF
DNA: TGCGCCAGCAGCCGTGGGGCAGGGTTCGACTACGTGCAGTACTTC

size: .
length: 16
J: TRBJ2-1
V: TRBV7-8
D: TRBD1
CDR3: CASSPHPGGSSETQFF
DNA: TGTGCCAGCAGCCCACACCCAGGGGGCAGTTCAGAGACCCAGTTCTTC

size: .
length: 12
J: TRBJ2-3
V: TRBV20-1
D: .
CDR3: CSSFGAGDTQYF
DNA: TGCAGTTCCTTCGGGGCAGGTGATACGCAGTATTTT

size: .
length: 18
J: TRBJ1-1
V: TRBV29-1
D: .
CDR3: CSVEEETQYFGPNTEAFF
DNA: .

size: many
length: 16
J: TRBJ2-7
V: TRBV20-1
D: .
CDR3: CSARDLAMGAFYEQYF
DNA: TGCAGTGCTAGAGATCTGGCTATGGGGGCCTTCTACGAGCAGTACTTC

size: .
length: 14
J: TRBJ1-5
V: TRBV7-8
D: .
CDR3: CASSLDSNTQPQHF
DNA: TGTGCCAGCAGCTTAGATTCTAATACACAGCCCCAGCATTTT

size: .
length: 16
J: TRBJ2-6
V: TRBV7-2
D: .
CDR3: CASSLAPGAGANVLTF
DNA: TGTGCCAGCAGCTTAGCGCCGGGCGCTGGGGCCAACGTCCTGACTTTC

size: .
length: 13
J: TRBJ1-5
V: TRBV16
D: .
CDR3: CAGSPVASQPQHF
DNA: TGTGCCGGCAGCCCCGTGGCAAGTCAGCCCCAGCATTTT

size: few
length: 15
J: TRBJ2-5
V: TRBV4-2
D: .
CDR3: CASSQVFGVGETQYF
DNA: TGTGCCAGCAGCCAGGTCTTCGGGGTCGGGGAGACCCAGTACTTC

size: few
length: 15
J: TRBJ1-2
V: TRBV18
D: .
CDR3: CASSPGGRQTGGYTF
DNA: TGTGCCAGCTCACCGGGGGGCCGACAAACGGGAGGCTACACCTTC

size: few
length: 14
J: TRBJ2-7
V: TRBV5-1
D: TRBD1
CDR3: CASSSTGGVYEQYF
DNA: TGCGCCAGCAGCTCCACAGGGGGCGTTTACGAGCAGTACTTC

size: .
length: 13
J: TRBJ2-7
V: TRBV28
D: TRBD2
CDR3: CASILAGAYEQYF
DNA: TGTGCCAGCATACTAGCGGGGGCTTACGAGCAGTACTTC

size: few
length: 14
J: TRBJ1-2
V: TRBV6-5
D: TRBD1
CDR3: CASSDLGQTYGYTF
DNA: TGTGCCAGCAGTGATCTGGGACAGACATATGGCTACACCTTC

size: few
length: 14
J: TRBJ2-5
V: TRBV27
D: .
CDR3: CASSFIPPGETQYF
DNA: TGTGCCAGCAGTTTTATCCCTCCGGGGGAGACCCAGTACTTC

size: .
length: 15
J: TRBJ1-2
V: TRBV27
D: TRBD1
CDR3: CASSPGADRIYGYTF
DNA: TGTGCCAGCAGCCCAGGGGCGGACAGGATCTATGGCTACACCTTC

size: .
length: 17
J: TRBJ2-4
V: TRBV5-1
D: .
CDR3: CASSLDSGSLAKNIQYF
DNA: TGCGCCAGCAGCTTGGATAGCGGATCACTAGCCAAAAACATTCAGTACTTC